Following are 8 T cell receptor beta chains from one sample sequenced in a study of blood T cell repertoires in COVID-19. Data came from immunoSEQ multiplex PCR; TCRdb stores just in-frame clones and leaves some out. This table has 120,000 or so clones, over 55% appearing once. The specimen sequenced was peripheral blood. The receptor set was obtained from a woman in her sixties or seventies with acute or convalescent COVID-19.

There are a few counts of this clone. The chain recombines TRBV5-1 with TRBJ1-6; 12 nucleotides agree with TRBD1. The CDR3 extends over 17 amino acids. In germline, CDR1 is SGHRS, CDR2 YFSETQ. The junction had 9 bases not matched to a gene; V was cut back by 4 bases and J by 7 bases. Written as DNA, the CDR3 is TGCGCCAGCAGCACTATCCCGGGACAGGGGGCGAATTCACCCCTCCACTTT. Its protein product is CASSTIPGQGANSPLHF.

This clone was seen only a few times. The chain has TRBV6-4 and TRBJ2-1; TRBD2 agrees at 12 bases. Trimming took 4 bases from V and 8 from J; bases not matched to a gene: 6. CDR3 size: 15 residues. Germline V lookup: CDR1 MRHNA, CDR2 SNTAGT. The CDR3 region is CASSVSSGRADEQFF. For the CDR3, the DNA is TGTGCCAGCAGTGTTTCTAGCGGGAGGGCAGATGAGCAGTTCTTC.

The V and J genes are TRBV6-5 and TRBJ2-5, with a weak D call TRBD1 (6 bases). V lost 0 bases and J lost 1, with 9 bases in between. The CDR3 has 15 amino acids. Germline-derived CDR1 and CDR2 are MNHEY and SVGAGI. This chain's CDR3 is CASSYSRGRQETQYF. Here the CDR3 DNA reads TGTGCCAGCAGTTACTCCAGGGGCCGCCAAGAGACCCAGTACTTC.

CDR3: CASFLTGGTEAFF. CDR3 DNA: TGTGCCAGCTTTCTTACAGGGGGAACTGAAGCTTTCTTT. The chain uses TRBV11-2 and TRBJ1-1; 8 bases agree with TRBD1. The V gene's germline CDR1 is SGHAT and CDR2 FQNNGV. CDR3 length equals 13 residues. V was pared by 8 bases and J by 5 bases, with 7 bases of the junction left unmatched.

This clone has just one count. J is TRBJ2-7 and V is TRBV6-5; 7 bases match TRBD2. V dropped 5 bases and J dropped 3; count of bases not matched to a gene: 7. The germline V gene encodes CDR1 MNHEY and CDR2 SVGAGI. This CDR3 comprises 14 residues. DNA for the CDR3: TGTGCCAGCAGTCGGACTAGAGAGTTCTACGAGCAGTACTTC. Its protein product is CASSRTREFYEQYF.

The CDR3 DNA sequence: TGTGCCAGTAGTATAAGCGGGGGGCCCTACAATGAGCAGTTCTTC. The encoded protein is CASSISGGPYNEQFF. The chain carries TRBV19 and TRBJ2-1, with 9 positions matching TRBD2. The CDR3 extends over 15 amino acids. Germline V gives CDR1 LNHDA, CDR2 SQIVND (reference sequence). V trimming: 2 bases; J trimming: 2 bases; junction bases outside the gene matches: 1.

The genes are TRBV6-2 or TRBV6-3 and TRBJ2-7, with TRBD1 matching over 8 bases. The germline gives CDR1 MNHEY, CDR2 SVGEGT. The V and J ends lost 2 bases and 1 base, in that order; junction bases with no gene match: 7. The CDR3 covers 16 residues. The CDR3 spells CASSYPTRDRSYEQYF. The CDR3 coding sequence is TGTGCCAGCAGTTACCCCACCCGGGACAGGTCCTACGAGCAGTACTTC.

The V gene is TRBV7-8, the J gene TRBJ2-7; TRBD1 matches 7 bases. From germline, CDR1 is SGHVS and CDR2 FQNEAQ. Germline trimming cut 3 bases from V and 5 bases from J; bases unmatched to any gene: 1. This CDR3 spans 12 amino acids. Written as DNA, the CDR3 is TGTGCCAGCAGCTTTACAGGGGACGAGCAGTACTTC. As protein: CASSFTGDEQYF.